The sequence of this TCR beta chain was determined in a study of PD-1 blockade in classical Hodgkin lymphoma. The CDR3 is 17 residues long. V lost 3 bases and J lost 3; bases outside the gene matches: 12. The germline V gene has CDR1 MNHEY and CDR2 SMNVEV (reference sequence). This clone was counted once. Antigen unknown. There was relapse after autologous stem cell transplantation in every patient, and there was variation in brentuximab vedotin exposure. TCRdb's table, derived via immunoSEQ multiplex PCR, lists solely in-frame clones and lacks some. The top ten clones hold roughly 8% of a sample with 70,000 to 85,000 clones, just over 90% of them seen once. General study points: With CD4+ cells, TCR diversity rose significantly by C4D1, but not with CD8+ cells. It was among complete responders that baseline diversity resembled that of newly diagnosed patients.

The rearrangement uses TRBV27 and TRBJ2-3; 7 nucleotides line up with TRBD2. The starting material was peripheral blood mononuclear cells (PBMCs), obtained at baseline. The clonotype originates from a human donor with classical Hodgkin lymphoma. The chain's CDR3 is CASSFPPPGGGTDTQYF. DNA for the CDR3: TGTGCCAGCAGTTTTCCCCCCCCGGGAGGTGGGACAGATACGCAGTATTTT.